This T cell receptor beta chain came from a study of T-cell reconstitution after alpha-beta-depleted transplantation in children. TCRbeta library preparation incorporated unique molecular identifiers. TCRdb independently ran MiXCR on the PCR reads; one entry per CDR3 protein. This table holds approximately 650,000 distinct CDR3 sequences, about 12% found once. Trimming took off 1 base at V and 5 bases at J, with 14 bases between the two ends. CDR3 size: 15 residues. CDR1 and CDR2 (germline): SGHTA, FQGNSA. The sample in question was PBMCs, obtained before TCRalphabeta/CD19-depleted stem cell transplant. This clonotype was obtained from a girl aged 2 to 10 with congenital amegakaryocytic thrombocytopenia, due to receive a stem cell transplant. V gene TRBV7-2 combines with J gene TRBJ2-5; D remains ambiguous. The chain's CDR3 is CASSLDPLTIETQYF. The DNA for the CDR3 is TGTGCCAGCAGCTTAGACCCCCTAACTATTGAGACCCAGTACTTC.